The source of this T cell receptor (beta chain) is a study of T cell responses to AZD1222 COVID-19 vaccine. Study at large: Second doses at about 4 or about 12 weeks were pooled.

General study findings and limits: Sampling that yielded the repertoires occurred only after the peak T cell response. Two AZD1222 administrations were followed by greater Spike-specific TCR breadth and depth.

Only in-frame clones appear in the TCRdb table, and some are missing; sequencing was by immunoSEQ multiplex PCR. The profile shows approximately 160,000 clones, 85% to 95% of them singletons. As to this clone: Its matching antigen is unknown.

This TCR was recovered from an adult in good health. Material: peripheral blood, obtained on day 0 of AZD1222 vaccination.

The CDR3 nucleotides read TGTGCCAGCAGCTCTAGGGGGATCGGGGAGCTGTTTTTT. This codes for CASSSRGIGELFF. The chain recombines TRBV7-3 with TRBJ2-2; maybe TRBD1 (6 bases). V lost 4 bases and J lost 7, with 10 bases in between. Germline lookup yields CDR1 SGHTA and CDR2 FQGTGA. CDR3 size: 13 residues.